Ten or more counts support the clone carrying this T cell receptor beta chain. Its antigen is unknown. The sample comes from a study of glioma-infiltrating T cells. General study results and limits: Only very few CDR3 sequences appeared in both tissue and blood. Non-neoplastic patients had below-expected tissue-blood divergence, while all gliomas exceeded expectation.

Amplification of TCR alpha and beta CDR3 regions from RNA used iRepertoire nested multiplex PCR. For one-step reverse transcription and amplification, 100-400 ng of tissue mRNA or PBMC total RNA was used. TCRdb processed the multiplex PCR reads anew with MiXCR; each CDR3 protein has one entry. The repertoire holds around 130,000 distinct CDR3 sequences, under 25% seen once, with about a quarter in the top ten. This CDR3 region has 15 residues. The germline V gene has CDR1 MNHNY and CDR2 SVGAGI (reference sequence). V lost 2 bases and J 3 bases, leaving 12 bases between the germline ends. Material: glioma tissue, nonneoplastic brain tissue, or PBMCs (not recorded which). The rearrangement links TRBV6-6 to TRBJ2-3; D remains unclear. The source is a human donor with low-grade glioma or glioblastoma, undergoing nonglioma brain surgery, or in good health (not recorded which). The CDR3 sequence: CASSYATPSTDTQYF. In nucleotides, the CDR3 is TGTGCCAGCAGTTACGCCACCCCTTCGACAGATACGCAGTATTTT.